This T cell receptor beta chain stems from a study of radiotherapy plus CTLA-4 blockade in lung cancer. Whole-study context: Disease control reached approximately 29%, with objective responses in roughly 19%. Study-wide results and caveats: In blood, after radiotherapy plus ipilimumab, tumor-derived TCR clones expanded.

With regard to this clone: Antigen: not known.

Germline V lookup: CDR1 MDHEN, CDR2 SYDVKM. Trimming left V 4 bases short and J 1 base short, with 15 bases between. The CDR3 is made up of 16 amino acids. The protocol was immunoSEQ multiplex PCR, while the TCRdb copy is restricted to in-frame clones and leaves out a portion. The repertoire includes roughly 50,000 clones, roughly 86% of them detected once, and 4% to 5% sits in the top ten. This material consisted of peripheral blood, taken from a patient treated with radiotherapy plus ipilimumab. The sequence was collected from a human donor with non-small cell lung cancer whose response to radiotherapy plus ipilimumab could not be evaluated. This chain connects TRBV28 to TRBJ2-3; a possible D gene is TRBD2 (6 bases). CDR3 sequence (DNA): TGTGCCAGCAGTTCCCGGAGGGCCTCGGGCACAGATACGCAGTATTTT. This gives the protein CASSSRRASGTDTQYF.